The rows below give T cell receptor beta chains drawn from one sample of a study of shared clonotypes between healthy human individuals. Generated by immunoSEQ multiplex PCR, the TCRdb table keeps only in-frame clones and is missing some. The sample carries 330,000 or so clones, roughly 70% recorded once. Source material: memory CD4+ T cells sorted from blood. The receptors stem from a young man in good health. Both conserved end residues are part of each CDR3. D genes are given only for firm matches. The size entry is marked missing in some rows and otherwise reads once, few, many or a size class.

V,J,size,D,DNA,CDR3
TRBV2,TRBJ1-6,-,TRBD1,TGTGCCAGCCAGAACAGGGGGTCCTATAATTCACCCCTCCACTTT,CASQNRGSYNSPLHF
TRBV7-6,TRBJ2-1,-,TRBD2,TGTGCCAGCAGCTTAAGAGCGGGAGATAGGAATGAGCAGTTCTTC,CASSLRAGDRNEQFF
TRBV2,TRBJ1-4,-,-,TGTGCCAGCAGTGAGGAAGGGGCCCTTGCAACTAATGAAAAACTGTTTTTT,CASSEEGALATNEKLFF
TRBV6-1,TRBJ2-7,-,TRBD2,TGTGCCAGCAGTGTGACTAGCGGGAGCTCCTACGAGCAGTACTTC,CASSVTSGSSYEQYF
TRBV7-9,TRBJ2-1,few,TRBD2,TGTGCCAGCAGCACCCCTAAAGGGAGGGAGGGGTACTCCTACAATGAGCAGTTCTTC,CASSTPKGREGYSYNEQFF
TRBV19,TRBJ1-1,-,-,TGTGCCAGTGACCGAGCCCGGGGTGGCACTGAAGCTTTCTTT,CASDRARGGTEAFF
TRBV5-6,TRBJ2-1,-,TRBD1,TGTGCCAGCAGCCTTGGGACAGGGGGCTACAATGAGCAGTTCTTC,CASSLGTGGYNEQFF
TRBV29-1,TRBJ1-1,-,TRBD1,TGCAGTGCCGGGACAGGGAGCACTGAAGCTTTCTTT,CSAGTGSTEAFF
TRBV7-2,TRBJ1-5,-,-,TGTGCCAGCAGCTTAGAGCCAGGGAAGTGGGGCTATCAGCCCCAGCATTTT,CASSLEPGKWGYQPQHF
TRBV18,TRBJ1-2,once,-,TGTGCCAGCTCACCACCATCACGGCAGTCAGACTATGGCTACACCTTC,CASSPPSRQSDYGYTF
TRBV5-8,TRBJ2-3,few,TRBD2,TGTGCCAGCAGCTTGGTAGCGGGAGGGATCACTAGCACAGATACGCAGTATTTT,CASSLVAGGITSTDTQYF
TRBV11-1,TRBJ1-2,once,TRBD1,TGTGCCAGCTCCCCGGACAGGGTTCGTTCAGATGGCTACACCTTC,CASSPDRVRSDGYTF
TRBV21-1,TRBJ2-5,-,-,TGTGCCAGCAGCAAAGGGTCGCAGGCCCCCCGTTACTTC,CASSKGSQAPRYF
TRBV7-2,TRBJ2-7,-,TRBD2,TGTGCCAGCAGCAATAGCGGGGGTCTCTACGAGCAGTACTTC,CASSNSGGLYEQYF
TRBV5-6,TRBJ1-4,-,-,TGTGCCAGCAGCTTGCCTGGGACATACAGTGAAAAACTGTTTTTT,CASSLPGTYSEKLFF
TRBV28,TRBJ2-7,-,TRBD2,TGTGCCAGCACCCTTTCCAGAGCGGGAGAGGGCGAGCAGTACTTC,CASTLSRAGEGEQYF
TRBV5-6,TRBJ2-3,-,TRBD2,TGTGCCAGCAGCTTGGTGGGGCTAGCGGGAGGAGATACGCAGTATTTT,CASSLVGLAGGDTQYF
TRBV6-1,TRBJ2-7,-,TRBD1,TGTGCCAGCAGTGAAGCGGGGTGGGGGACAGGGGCGTTTTACGAGCAGTACTTC,CASSEAGWGTGAFYEQYF
TRBV5-1,TRBJ2-1,-,-,TGCGCCAGCAGCTGGTCACAGGGAGGGAACAATGAGCAGTTCTTC,CASSWSQGGNNEQFF
TRBV11-3,TRBJ2-1,-,TRBD2,TGTGCCAGCAGCAAGGGACTAGCGGGAAATGAGCAGTTCTTC,CASSKGLAGNEQFF
TRBV10-3,TRBJ1-3,-,-,TGTGCCGCAGCGGACAACTCTGGAAACACCATATATTTT,CAAADNSGNTIYF
TRBV6-1,TRBJ2-7,-,-,TGTGCCAGCAGTTCGCGTGCGGCTCTCGAGCAGTACTTC,CASSSRAALEQYF
TRBV7-8,TRBJ2-5,-,-,TGTGCCAGCAGCTTAGGTTCTGAAGAGACCCAGTACTTC,CASSLGSEETQYF
TRBV14,TRBJ2-3,-,-,TGTGCCAGCAGCCAAGAGTTAGGCACAGATACGCAGTATTTT,CASSQELGTDTQYF
TRBV6-5,TRBJ2-1,-,TRBD2,TGTGCCAGCAGTTCGGGGGGACCTGAGCAGTTCTTC,CASSSGGPEQFF
TRBV9,TRBJ2-3,many,-,TGTGCCAGCAGCAAGGAAGGGTTTGATGCAGATACGCAGTATTTT,CASSKEGFDADTQYF
TRBV5-1,TRBJ2-7,-,-,TGCGCCAGCAGCTCCGGCTTGTACGAGCAGTACTTC,CASSSGLYEQYF